This T cell receptor (beta chain) was captured in a study of cytotoxic CD8 clonotypes in ibrutinib-treated CLL. Sequenced by immunoSEQ multiplex PCR; TCRdb stores in-frame clones only, minus some. The data contain about 300,000 clones, 60% to 80% of them singletons. This CDR3 comprises 16 residues. The V end lost 4 bases, the J end lost 0 bases, and 11 bases lay between the germline ends. The V gene's germline CDR1 is SGHNT and CDR2 YYREEE (reference sequence). This clone was seen only a few times. The receptor's source is a human donor with chronic lymphocytic leukemia. The chain couples TRBV5-4 to TRBJ1-6, with no clear D. The sample consisted of PBMCs, taken at disease progression, from a patient treated with ibrutinib. CDR3 protein: CASSQKKSSYNSPLHF. CDR3 sequence (DNA): TGTGCCAGCAGCCAGAAGAAGAGCTCCTATAATTCACCCCTCCACTTT.